One T cell receptor beta chain is described in this entry. Its cognate antigen is unknown. The PCR had 60 Vbeta and 13 Jbeta primers. Clones were sequenced by immunoSEQ multiplex PCR, and TCRdb holds only the in-frame ones, with some missing. This table has 100,000 to 150,000 clones, roughly 78% appearing once. This record comes from a study of cytomegalovirus exposure and HLA in healthy donors. V was trimmed by 4 bases and J by 2 bases, leaving 15 bases between them. The CDR3 length is 14 residues. CDR1 GTSNPN and CDR2 SVGIG come from the germline V gene (reference sequence). Study findings and constraints: It was reported that TCR beta sequences correctly inferred the HLA-A and HLA-B alleles for most subjects.

The chain recombines TRBV30 with TRBJ2-7; possible D gene TRBD1, 6 bases. The TCR originated in a man aged 35-49 years in good health and CMV-seronegative. Sequencing used PBMCs. The CDR3 sequence: CAWTLRDITYEQYF. The DNA of the CDR3 is TGTGCCTGGACCCTCCGGGACATCACCTACGAGCAGTACTTC.